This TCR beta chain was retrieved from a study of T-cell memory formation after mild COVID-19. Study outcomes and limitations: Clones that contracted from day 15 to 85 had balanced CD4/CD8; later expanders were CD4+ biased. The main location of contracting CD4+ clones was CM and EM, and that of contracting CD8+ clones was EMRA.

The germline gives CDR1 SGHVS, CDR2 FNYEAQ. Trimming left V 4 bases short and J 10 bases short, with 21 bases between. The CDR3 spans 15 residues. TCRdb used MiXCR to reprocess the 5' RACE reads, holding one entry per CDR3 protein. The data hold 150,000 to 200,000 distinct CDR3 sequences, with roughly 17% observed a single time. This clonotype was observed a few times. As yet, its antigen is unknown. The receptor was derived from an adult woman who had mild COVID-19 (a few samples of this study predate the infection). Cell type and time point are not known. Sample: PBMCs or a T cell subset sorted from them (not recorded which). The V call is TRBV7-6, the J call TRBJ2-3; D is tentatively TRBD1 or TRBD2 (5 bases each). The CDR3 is CASSSSGTPANPQYF. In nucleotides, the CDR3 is TGTGCCAGCAGCTCTTCCGGGACGCCAGCGAACCCGCAGTATTTT.